This T cell receptor beta chain was obtained from a study of T cell repertoires in ileal Crohn's disease. Study-level background: Approximately 35% were active smokers at surgery; median disease duration was roughly eight years. Study-level findings and limits: Compared with non-smokers, active smokers at surgery showed more clonal expansions.

Germline lookup yields CDR1 GTSNPN and CDR2 SVGIG (reference sequence). This CDR3 region has 13 residues. Between the trimmed V and J ends, which lost 8 bases and 5 bases, there was a span of 13 bases. Repertoires were generated with immunoSEQ multiplex PCR, while TCRdb's copy carries only in-frame clones and drops some. The sample carries roughly 7,900 clones, about 92% recorded once. This clone was picked up a small number of times. Its antigen is not known. Sequences were obtained from ileal tissue. The sequence came from an adult with Crohn's disease. This chain connects TRBV30 to TRBJ2-6; the D gene is possibly TRBD2 (5 bases). CDR3 sequence reads: CALGKSRANVLTF. The CDR3 bases are TGTGCCCTCGGGAAGTCAAGGGCCAACGTCCTGACTTTC.